This T cell receptor beta chain was sequenced during a study of blood T cells in healthy people across ages. Healthy Caucasian individuals from Russia aged about 6 to 95 were enrolled as donors. In the case of this clonotype: As yet, its antigen is unknown.

Overall study findings and caveats: No conclusive comparison of naive versus antigen-experienced cells was possible with unsorted PBMCs.

It was with a sample-barcoded 5' primer and a J-beta primer mix that a second PCR of roughly 7 to 12 cycles was run. Each TCR beta cDNA got a 12-nucleotide random molecular identifier. A single record per CDR3 protein comes from TCRdb applying MiXCR to the 5' RACE reads. This sample has roughly 830,000 distinct CDR3 sequences, with 62% found just once. The CDR3 has 14 amino acids. The rearrangement joins TRBV12-3 or TRBV12-4 to TRBJ2-4; D is perhaps TRBD1 (5 bases). With the DNA end fitting TRBJ2-7 better, the J assignment may be wrong. This clonotype originated in a man aged 25-45 years in good health. The specimen sequenced was blood. In DNA form, the CDR3 reads TGTGCCAGCAGTTTATCCTGGGGCGTTTACGAGCAGTACTTC. Its translation is CASSLSWGVYEQYF.